Sequencing of this TCR beta chain was carried out in a study of vaccination effects on CD4 cells after COVID-19 (dated 2022 in TCRdb). Regarding the research as a whole: Each participant received two doses of an mRNA SARS-CoV-2 vaccine, either BNT162b2 or mRNA-1273. SARS-CoV-2 spike-specific CD4+ TCR repertoires were compared before and after mRNA vaccination in COVID-19 convalescent patients and in infection-naive vaccine recipients. A total of 10 COVID-19 convalescent patients and a handful of SARS-CoV-2-naive healthy vaccine recipients were included in the full study. Cultures from other donors in the study were sequenced with the Oncomine TCR Beta short-read assay on an Illumina iSeq 100. The paper as a whole reports these results and caveats: In healthy vaccine recipients, vaccine-induced clones were almost all SARS-CoV-2 mono-reactive, with only 1 of 255 cross-reactive with common cold coronaviruses. The study was limited by a small number of convalescent patients, and early post-infection timepoints were lacking. Clones induced by infection and clones induced by vaccination both contracted markedly at late timepoints after vaccination, which fits with T cell responses waning over time.

In the case of this clone: Its antigen is unknown. The sample holds no much larger clone one base away, and base qualities are not on file.

To prepare the library, the immunoSEQ multiplex PCR assay was applied. DNA from the cultured and isolated CD4+ T cells underwent TCR beta CDR3 sequencing. As for the authors' bioinformatics: The analysis removed non-productive TCR sequences, trimmed reads to the CDR3 region, and retained only CDR3s that were 7 or more amino acids long. The MANAFEST web app was used to identify antigen-specific clonotypes by comparing expansion in peptide wells with expansion in reference cultures. To be called positive, a clone needed expansion at FDR<0.05 compared with the reference and with all other wells, an odds ratio greater than 5, and a frequency greater than 0.1% in two replicate wells. A clonotype was called cross-reactive if it was significantly expanded both in SARS-CoV-2 spike wells and in at least one common cold coronavirus spike condition. CDR3 similarity was assessed by Levenshtein distance with the stringdist R package, and unrooted trees were built with ape in R 3.6.1. The clones in this table, taken by TCRdb from immuneACCESS, are in-frame only. Not every clone is retained; where verified, under half of the shortfall comes from an unresolved V gene, and the cause of the rest is unknown. V, J and clone size derive from that table, while D and trimming were established from the DNA sequence. Within this sample are under 65,000 clones, with approximately 79% of them counted one time only. The top ten clones comprise approximately 2.4% of the sample.

The ViraFEST assay stimulated PBMC with viral peptide pools and then used TCR sequencing to identify antigen-specific CD4+ T cell clonotypes by expansion. After around ten days of culture, CD4+ T cells were isolated with the EasySep CD4+ T cell isolation kit. None of the healthy vaccine recipients had a prior SARS-CoV-2 infection, which was confirmed by nucleocapsid antibody tests that came back negative both before and after vaccination. Each well held under 2.5 million PBMC cultured in IMDM containing about 5.4% human AB serum, roughly 10 IU/ml IL-2 and gentamicin, along with around 11 ug/ml peptides. Half of the culture medium was replaced with fresh IL-2-containing medium on days 3 and 7. Unless otherwise noted, each peptide stimulation condition was cultured in triplicate wells. PBMC were separated from whole blood using Ficoll-Paque Plus gradient centrifugation and were then either cryopreserved at -140C or used fresh. Overlapping peptide pools spanned the spike proteins of SARS-CoV-2 and the common cold coronaviruses HCoV-NL63, HCoV-OC43 and HCoV-229E. The QIAamp micro DNA kit was used to extract genomic DNA from the cultured CD4+ T cells.

Per the germline V gene, MRHNA is the CDR1 and SNTAGT is the CDR2. V was cut back by 5 bases and J by 2 bases, leaving a gap of 17 bases between them. The CDR3 starts with the cysteine, ends with the phenylalanine, and has 16 residues. Only the CDR3 DNA is retained, 48 bases long and in frame from the first base. The chain is made from TRBV6-4 and TRBJ2-3; matching of 7 bases hints at TRBD2 as the D gene. This clonotype originated in a human donor who received a COVID-19 vaccine. The source material was CD4+ T cells from PBMCs cultured with HCoV-229E spike peptides, sampled before COVID-19 vaccination. The cell subset or site label here, explained by the study, means: HCoV-229E spike overlapping peptide pool stimulation. The CDR3 protein sequence reads: CASSTTGGGATDTQYF. The DNA sequence reads TGTGCCAGCAGTACGACCGGAGGGGGGGCCACAGATACGCAGTATTTT.